The 10 T cell receptor beta chains below were found in one sample sequenced in a study of T cell responses to AZD1222 COVID-19 vaccine. The protocol was immunoSEQ multiplex PCR, while the TCRdb copy is restricted to in-frame clones and leaves out a portion. The sample records 120,000 or so clones, around 89% being singletons. The starting material was peripheral blood, obtained 28 days after the second AZD1222 dose. The receptor set was obtained from an adult who received the AZD1222 COVID-19 vaccine.

This rearrangement joins TRBV27 to TRBJ2-3; 8 bases line up with TRBD2. The junction had 8 bases not matched to a gene; V was cut back by 6 bases and J by 3 bases. The CDR3 covers 15 residues. The germline V gene encodes CDR1 MNHEY and CDR2 SMNVEV (reference sequence). CDR3 coding DNA: TGTGCCAGCAGAGGGAGCGGGAGAGGGACAGATACGCAGTATTTT. Its protein product is CASRGSGRGTDTQYF.

This clone came up a few times. J is TRBJ1-6 and V is TRBV6-5; 10 bases line up with TRBD1. The CDR3 sequence is 15 residues long. After removal of 4 bases from V and 7 bases from J, the junction contained 4 bases not matched to a gene. The V gene's germline CDR1 is MNHEY and CDR2 SVGAGI. The DNA for the CDR3 is TGTGCCAGCAGTTCCGGGACAGGGGACAATTCACCCCTCCACTTT. Protein product: CASSSGTGDNSPLHF.

This sequence joins TRBV6-6 and TRBJ1-2; TRBD1 agrees at 9 bases. The germline CDR1 and CDR2 sequences are MNHNY and SVGAGI (reference sequence). CDR3 length equals 15 residues. The J segment lost 5 bases and the V segment lost 7 bases, leaving 11 bases of the junction unmatched. CDR3 coding DNA: TGTGCCAGCATTTTAACAGGGGGCTCAAGATATGGCTACACCTTC. Its protein is CASILTGGSRYGYTF.

The chain combines TRBV5-1 with TRBJ2-5, with D possibly being TRBD1 or TRBD2 (5 bases each). From germline, CDR1 is SGHRS and CDR2 YFSETQ. The CDR3 loop spans 14 amino acids. The V and J ends lost 3 bases and 5 bases respectively, with 14 bases between them. DNA of the CDR3: TGCGCCAGCAGCTGGGACGTCACCTTGGAGACCCAGTACTTC. Its translation is CASSWDVTLETQYF.

The V gene is TRBV5-1, the J gene TRBJ1-1, with 10 positions matching TRBD1. The CDR3 sequence is 15 residues long. The germline gives CDR1 SGHRS, CDR2 YFSETQ. The ends lost 4 bases at V and 0 bases at J; junction bases unmatched: 3. DNA of the CDR3: TGCGCCAGCAGCATAGGGACAGGGGTGAACACTGAAGCTTTCTTT. The encoded protein is CASSIGTGVNTEAFF.

This clone was seen a single time. The chain uses TRBV5-6 and TRBJ2-7, with D unresolved. CDR3 length: 15 amino acids. The V gene's germline CDR1 is SGHDT and CDR2 YYEEEE. V lost 7 bases, J lost 0 bases, and 17 bases lay in between. Here the CDR3 DNA reads TGTGCCAGCGCTACGGTAGGCGGCAGCTCCTACGAGCAGTACTTC. Its protein is CASATVGGSSYEQYF.

The rearrangement links TRBV14 to TRBJ1-3; D is ambiguous. The CDR3 runs 16 residues. Germline loops: CDR1 SGHDN, CDR2 FVKESK. Trimming removed 0 bases at V and 0 bases at J, with 9 bases between. The DNA of the CDR3 is TGTGCCAGCAGCCAAGATTACGGGCGCTCTGGAAACACCATATATTTT. Protein sequence: CASSQDYGRSGNTIYF.

Judged by abundance, this clone is large (0.1 to 1%). J is TRBJ2-2 and V is TRBV30, with D perhaps being TRBD1 or TRBD2 (7 bases each). Germline CDR1 GTSNPN, CDR2 SVGIG (reference sequence). The CDR3 contains 12 residues. Deletions cut 8 bases from V and 6 bases from J, with 13 bases between. The CDR3 sequence is CASRGRAGELFF. The CDR3 nucleotides read TGTGCCAGCAGGGGGAGGGCCGGGGAGCTGTTTTTT.

The rearrangement uses TRBV7-2 and TRBJ1-5; weak D call: TRBD1 (5 bases). V was trimmed by 4 bases and J by 4 bases, leaving 8 bases between them. This CDR3 is 13 amino acids long. Germline CDR1 reads SGHTA; CDR2 reads FQGNSA. CDR3 sequence reads: CASSYGGNQPQHF. DNA of the CDR3: TGTGCCAGCAGCTATGGGGGGAATCAGCCCCAGCATTTT.

This sequence joins TRBV4-2 and TRBJ1-4; D unresolved. V lost 4 bases and J lost 12, with 24 bases in between. There are 16 residues in the CDR3. The germline V gene encodes CDR1 LGHNA and CDR2 YNFKEQ. This CDR3 reads CASSRTRGQAMGELFF. The CDR3 DNA reads TGTGCCAGCAGCCGAACTCGTGGCCAGGCCATGGGAGAACTGTTTTTT.